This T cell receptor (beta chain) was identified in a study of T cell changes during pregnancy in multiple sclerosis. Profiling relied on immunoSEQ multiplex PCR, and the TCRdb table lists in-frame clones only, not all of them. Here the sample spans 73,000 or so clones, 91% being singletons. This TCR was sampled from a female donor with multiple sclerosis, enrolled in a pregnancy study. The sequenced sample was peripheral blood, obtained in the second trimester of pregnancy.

The CDR3 nucleotides read TGTGCCAGCATCCAGGGGCGCACCGGGGAGCTGTTTTTT. This sequence encodes CASIQGRTGELFF. The chain carries TRBV28 and TRBJ2-2, with D tentatively TRBD1 (6 bases). In germline, CDR1 is MDHEN, CDR2 SYDVKM. The CDR3 length is 13 residues. Trimming pared 7 bases from V and 4 bases from J, leaving 10 bases between.